This TCR beta chain was observed in a study of shared clonotypes between healthy human individuals. CDR1 is KGHSY, CDR2 FQNENV, per germline. Trimming stripped 0 bases from V and 0 bases from J, with 6 bases between. This CDR3 is 16 amino acids long. Repertoires were generated with immunoSEQ multiplex PCR, while TCRdb's copy carries only in-frame clones and drops some. The sample holds some 660,000 clones, less than 80% seen once. The chain joins TRBV16 to TRBJ2-6; the D is unclear. The sample consisted of memory CD4+ T cells sorted from blood. Subset described: CD45RA-negative fraction. This clonotype originated in a woman younger than 45 in good health. The CDR3 here is CASSQSGYSGANVLTF. The CDR3, as DNA: TGTGCCAGCAGCCAATCGGGGTACTCTGGGGCCAACGTCCTGACTTTC.